This TCR beta chain was sequenced during a study of T cell repertoires in cytomegalovirus infection. The overall study: Used in the study were CMV epitopes, some recently identified and HLA-C-restricted, others well-studied and HLA-B-restricted. Carrying CMV and the relevant HLA type showed in public TCR beta signatures.

The CDR3 runs 13 residues. Germline CDR1 and CDR2: SNHLY and FYNNEI. V lost 4 bases to trimming and J lost 6 bases, with 12 bases between them. This clonotype was detected a few times. Its antigen is not identified. One entry per CDR3 protein results from TCRdb running MiXCR on the reads. The sample records hundreds of thousands of distinct CDR3 sequences, approximately 31% being singletons. The sequence came from a human donor in good health (CMV status not recorded). Some clones in this sample may be carry-over from other donors' samples. This sequence joins TRBV2 and TRBJ1-1, with D uncertain. The starting material was cultured CD8+ T cells from PBMCs, obtained from culture after CMV antigen stimulation. The CDR3 DNA follows: TGTGCCAGCAGTGGGCGCCCGGCGGCTGAAGCTTTCTTT. This codes for CASSGRPAAEAFF.